The 24 T cell receptor beta chains reported below all come from one sample, sequenced in a study of shared clonotypes between healthy human individuals. Clones were read by immunoSEQ multiplex PCR, and TCRdb kept only the in-frame ones, dropping some. The table has 2 million to 2.5 million clones, 90% to 96% seen once. The sequencing sample was made of naive CD4+ T cells sorted from blood. Subset defined: CD45RA+ positively selected. These receptors all come from a man between 18 and 29 years old in good health.

Regarding this clone: Other DNA sequences in the same sample also yield this CDR3. The chain links TRBV7-6 to TRBJ1-2, with TRBD1 matching 10 bases. The CDR3 consists of 13 residues. V gave up 4 bases and J gave up 6 bases; unmatched junction bases: 2. CDR1 and CDR2 from the germline V gene are SGHVS and FNYEAQ. The CDR3 coding sequence is TGTGCCAGCAGCTCCGGGACAGGGGATGGCTACACCTTC. This gives the protein CASSSGTGDGYTF.

The rearrangement links TRBV2 to TRBJ2-2, with unresolved D. The CDR3 contains 13 residues. Germline V gene sequence: CDR1 SNHLY, CDR2 FYNNEI. V was pared by 5 bases and J by 2 bases, with 6 bases between. The CDR3 is CASSQDNTGELFF. CDR3 DNA: TGTGCCAGCAGTCAAGATAACACCGGGGAGCTGTTTTTT.

The V and J genes are TRBV2 and TRBJ2-3; 9 nucleotides match TRBD2. The CDR3 runs to 14 residues. Trimming at V came to 8 bases and at J to 0 bases, leaving 3 bases not matched to a gene. Germline CDR1 and CDR2: SNHLY and FYNNEI. The CDR3 DNA reads as TGTGCCAGCGCTGGACTAGCGAGCACAGATACGCAGTATTTT. This codes for CASAGLASTDTQYF.

The J gene is TRBJ1-5, the V gene TRBV10-3; D is perhaps TRBD1 (6 bases). The germline V gene has CDR1 ENHRY and CDR2 SYGVKD. The CDR3 sequence is 15 residues long. The V end was cut by 0 bases, the J end by 4 bases, with 10 bases between. The CDR3 reads CAISESAQGNQPQHF. The CDR3 DNA sequence: TGTGCCATCAGTGAGTCAGCACAGGGAAATCAGCCCCAGCATTTT.

The rearrangement joins TRBV11-2 to TRBJ2-4; D remains unclear. This CDR3 region has 17 residues. Germline-derived CDR1 and CDR2 are SGHAT and FQNNGV. Deletions cut 5 bases from V and 8 bases from J, with 25 bases between. The CDR3 DNA reads TGTGCCAGCAGCAAAGGGATCTCTTGGGGTGGTCGTGACATTCAGTACTTC. This sequence encodes CASSKGISWGGRDIQYF. Full variable domain (outside the CDR3, taken from reference TRBV11-2 and TRBJ2-4): EAGVAQSPRYKIIEKRQSVAFWCNPISGHATLYWYQQILGQGPKLLIQFQNNGVVDDSQLPKDRFSAERLKGVDSTLKIQPAKLEDSAVYLCASSKGISWGGRDIQYFGAGTRLSVL.

V usage is TRBV4-1 and J usage is TRBJ1-6; D call uncertain. CDR1 and CDR2 (germline): MGHRA, YSYEKL. Trimming cost V 0 bases and J 14 bases, with 14 bases left between them. This CDR3 has 14 amino acids. The CDR3 DNA sequence: TGCGCCAGCAGCCAAGATCTTTACCGGGGAGCCCTCCACTTT. Its translation is CASSQDLYRGALHF.

The chain has TRBV5-4 and TRBJ2-7; the match to TRBD1 covers 11 bases. Trimming took 5 bases from V and 5 from J; bases not matched to a gene: 12. The V gene's germline CDR1 is SGHNT and CDR2 YYREEE (reference sequence). There are 16 residues in the CDR3. The CDR3 is CASRPDRTGGMNEQYF. Here the CDR3 DNA reads TGTGCCAGCAGACCTGATCGGACAGGGGGCATGAACGAGCAGTACTTC.

The genes are TRBV2 and TRBJ2-5, with TRBD2 identical over 11 bases. The CDR3 has 15 amino acids. Germline CDR1 reads SNHLY; CDR2 reads FYNNEI. The V and J ends lost 4 bases and 5 bases, in that order; junction bases with no gene match: 6. In DNA, the CDR3 is TGTGCCAGCAGTGCGGTAGCGGGAGGGCCGGAGACCCAGTACTTC. This encodes CASSAVAGGPETQYF.

This clone occurred once. The rearrangement joins TRBV7-2 to TRBJ2-7, with D perhaps being TRBD1 or TRBD2 (6 bases each). The CDR3 has 15 amino acids. Trimming stripped 6 bases from V and 7 bases from J, with 22 bases between. Germline V lookup: CDR1 SGHTA, CDR2 FQGNSA. Here the CDR3 DNA reads TGTGCCAGCAGTCTTATGAGGGGGGCAGGTGGTGAGCAGTACTTC. It encodes CASSLMRGAGGEQYF.

The V gene is TRBV29-1, the J gene TRBJ2-3, with 8 bases aligning to TRBD1. Germline-derived CDR1 and CDR2 are SQVTM and ANQGSEA. Germline trimming cut 5 bases from V and 0 bases from J; bases unmatched to any gene: 7. The CDR3 spans 15 residues. The DNA for the CDR3 is TGCAGCGTTCCCACGACAGGGGTGAGCACAGATACGCAGTATTTT. Translating it yields CSVPTTGVSTDTQYF.

This clone was picked up one time. This specimen includes other DNA sequences encoding the same CDR3. The genes are TRBV30 and TRBJ1-6; tentatively, D is TRBD1 (5 bases). This CDR3 spans 13 amino acids. V was clipped by 1 base and J by 4 bases, with 5 bases between them. Germline CDR1 and CDR2: GTSNPN and SVGIG (reference sequence). CDR3 in amino acids: CAWSEGYNSPLHF. The CDR3 region has the DNA TGTGCCTGGAGTGAGGGGTATAATTCACCCCTCCACTTT.

This CDR3 reads CASRQGHQETQYF. CDR3 in DNA: TGTGCCAGCAGACAGGGACACCAAGAGACCCAGTACTTC. This chain uses TRBV5-4 with TRBJ2-5, with D possibly being TRBD1 (6 bases). The CDR3 sequence is 13 residues long. Trimming took off 5 bases at V and 0 bases at J, with 8 bases between the two ends. Germline values: CDR1 SGHNT, CDR2 YYREEE (reference sequence).

The chain couples TRBV5-1 to TRBJ2-3; TRBD1 matches at 9 bases. CDR3 size: 15 residues. The germline V gene has CDR1 SGHRS and CDR2 YFSETQ. Trimming removed 0 bases from V and 2 bases from J; junction bases left unmatched: 1. CDR3 amino acids: CASSLDRGHTDTQYF. CDR3 DNA sequence: TGCGCCAGCAGCTTGGACAGGGGGCACACAGATACGCAGTATTTT.

The CDR3 loop reads CASSQAGWGPRPYSNQPQHF. The CDR3 DNA reads as TGCGCCAGCAGCCAAGCGGGTTGGGGACCTCGGCCATATAGCAATCAGCCCCAGCATTTT. The V call is TRBV4-1, the J call TRBJ1-5; the D gene is possibly TRBD1 (5 bases). This CDR3 is 20 amino acids long. The V end was cut by 1 base, the J end by 0 bases, with 22 bases between. Germline CDR1 MGHRA, CDR2 YSYEKL.

J is TRBJ1-1 and V is TRBV19; 10 nucleotides agree with TRBD1. Germline V gene sequence: CDR1 LNHDA, CDR2 SQIVND (reference sequence). CDR3 length equals 15 residues. Unmatched junction bases numbered 5, after V lost 1 base and J lost 6 bases. The CDR3 DNA follows: TGTGCCAGTAGTATAGCCTGGACAGGGGGAGCTGAAGCTTTCTTT. It translates to CASSIAWTGGAEAFF.

The CDR3 reads CASSVDAGGRGYTF. Here the CDR3 DNA reads TGTGCCAGCAGCGTAGACGCAGGGGGCCGTGGCTACACCTTC. J is TRBJ1-2 and V is TRBV9, with 8 bases identical to TRBD1. This CDR3 is built from 14 residues. CDR1 is SGDLS, CDR2 YYNGEE, per germline. The V segment lost 0 bases and the J segment 7 bases; nucleotides outside the gene matches: 5.

As regards this clone: The same CDR3 also results from other DNA sequences found in this sample. The V call is TRBV7-9, the J call TRBJ1-5; D not certain. Looked up from germline, CDR1 is SEHNR and CDR2 is FQNEAQ (reference sequence). The CDR3 runs to 14 residues. Trimming left V 5 bases short and J 4 bases short, with 12 bases between. CDR3 sequence: CASSPLDGNQPQHF. CDR3 sequence (DNA): TGTGCCAGCAGCCCCCTCGACGGGAATCAGCCCCAGCATTTT.

The J gene is TRBJ1-5, the V gene TRBV9; maybe TRBD1 (5 bases). Per germline, CDR1 SGDLS and CDR2 YYNGEE. V lost 1 base, J lost 4 bases, and 12 bases lay in between. The CDR3 contains 15 residues. CDR3 sequence: CASSVIDRTNQPQHF. For the CDR3, the DNA is TGTGCCAGCAGCGTAATCGACAGAACGAATCAGCCCCAGCATTTT.

The J gene is TRBJ2-1, the V gene TRBV2, with 11 bases that match TRBD2. CDR3 length: 16 residues. Germline CDR1 reads SNHLY; CDR2 reads FYNNEI. After removal of 3 bases from V and 6 bases from J, the junction contained 7 bases not matched to a gene. CDR3 residues: CASSDGALAGANEQFF. For the CDR3, the DNA is TGTGCCAGCAGTGACGGGGCACTAGCGGGAGCCAATGAGCAGTTCTTC.

This clone was observed a single time. V is TRBV5-4 and J is TRBJ2-5; D not resolved. Germline lookup yields CDR1 SGHNT and CDR2 YYREEE (reference sequence). The CDR3 spans 14 residues. Trimming took 2 bases from V and 1 from J, leaving 9 bases between them. CDR3 nucleotide sequence: TGTGCCAGCAGCTTATTGGGCAGCCAAGAGACCCAGTACTTC. Translating gives CASSLLGSQETQYF.

The chain joins TRBV30 to TRBJ2-2; the match to TRBD2 covers 7 bases. Germline CDR1 reads GTSNPN; CDR2 reads SVGIG (reference sequence). This CDR3 contains 15 residues. V lost 1 base and J lost 6; bases outside the gene matches: 8. In nucleotides, the CDR3 is TGTGCCTGGAGTGCTGGGAGGGCCCGGGCCGGGGAGCTGTTTTTT. It specifies CAWSAGRARAGELFF.

This rearrangement joins TRBV2 to TRBJ2-5; D uncertain. V shed 8 bases and J shed 5 bases, with 15 bases lying between them. The germline V gene encodes CDR1 SNHLY and CDR2 FYNNEI. The CDR3 sequence is 13 residues long. The CDR3 spells CASLQFAVETQYF. CDR3 DNA: TGTGCCAGCCTACAATTTGCTGTGGAGACCCAGTACTTC.

V gene TRBV5-6 combines with J gene TRBJ2-2; 11 nucleotides align to TRBD1. Trimming took 3 bases from V and 4 from J; bases not matched to a gene: 2. The CDR3 has 15 amino acids. CDR1 is SGHDT and CDR2 is YYEEEE in the germline V gene. The CDR3 nucleotides read TGTGCCAGCAGCTCGGGGACAGGGGGCACCGGGGAGCTGTTTTTT. It specifies CASSSGTGGTGELFF.

The chain combines TRBV18 with TRBJ1-4; D remains unclear. Germline V gives CDR1 KGHSH, CDR2 LQKENI. This CDR3 is 16 amino acids long. V lost 3 bases, J lost 0 bases, and 11 bases lay in between. CDR3 protein: CASSPFSWATNEKLFF. Written as DNA, the CDR3 is TGTGCCAGCTCACCTTTCTCCTGGGCAACTAATGAAAAACTGTTTTTT.